Following are 27 T cell receptor beta chains from one sample sequenced in a study of CD8 T cells in ankylosing spondylitis (TCRdb year 2017). To prepare the library, 5' RACE was applied. These reads were obtained on an Illumina HiSeq 2500. The public reads were quality trimmed at Q25 with fastp and then assembled into clones with MiXCR by TCRdb, keeping productive beta chains. CDR3 protein sequences are deduplicated, and each keeps its most common genes and DNA. The sample records some 40,000 distinct CDR3 sequences, less than 4% of which are singletons. The ten top clones hold 2.8% of the sample. The sequenced sample consisted of blood, either unsorted or a sorted T cell fraction (not recorded which). The source of these receptors is a male donor with ankylosing spondylitis or in good health (not recorded which).

This clonotype was observed at least ten times. The chain uses TRBV9 and TRBJ2-3; TRBD2 aligns across 11 bases. After removal of 7 bases from V and 0 bases from J, the junction contained 4 bases not matched to a gene. This CDR3 is 15 amino acids long. Looked up from germline, CDR1 is SGDLS and CDR2 is YYNGEE. The CDR3 loop reads CASSRTSGSTDTQYF. DNA for the CDR3: TGTGCCAGCTCTAGGACTAGCGGGAGCACAGATACGCAGTATTTT. The complete variable domain, with remaining parts taken from reference TRBV9 and TRBJ2-3, reads DSGVTQTPKHLITATGQRVTLRCSPRSGDLSVYWYQQSLDQGLQFLIQYYNGEERAKGNILERFSAQQFPDLHSELNLSSLELGDSALYFCASSRTSGSTDTQYFGPGTRLTVL.

This clonotype showed up many times. The chain joins TRBV21-1 to TRBJ1-2; TRBD1, the D gene given by the table, was not confirmed from the DNA. TRBV21-1 is deemed a pseudogene. The CDR3 extends over 15 amino acids. The DNA for the CDR3 is TGTGCCAGCAGCAAACGGGGGCCCCCTAACTATGGCTACACCTTC. Translation gives CASSKRGPPNYGYTF.

This clonotype was seen at least ten times. The chain is built from TRBV9 and TRBJ1-2, with D possibly being TRBD1 (5 bases). In germline, CDR1 is SGDLS, CDR2 YYNGEE. V was pared by 4 bases and J by 5 bases, with 12 bases between. This CDR3 contains 13 residues. The CDR3 loop is CASSPRDVYGYTF. As DNA, the CDR3 is TGTGCCAGCAGCCCACGGGACGTATATGGCTACACCTTC.

This clonotype occurred many times. The J gene is TRBJ2-7, the V gene TRBV21-1; no DNA check was done on the table's D call, TRBD1. TRBV21-1 is a recognized pseudogene. There are 15 residues in the CDR3. The CDR3 DNA reads TGTGCCAGCAGCAGACGGTCAGGACAGATATACGAGCAGTACGTC. Translated, it gives CASSRRSGQIYEQYV.

This clonotype was seen a handful of times. This chain uses TRBV21-1 with TRBJ2-3; TRBD1 is the table's D call and was not checked against the DNA. TRBV21-1 is a listed pseudogene. The CDR3 runs 14 residues. The DNA of the CDR3 is TGTGCCAGCACCACCAGGGGTATCACAGATACGCAGTATTTT. This codes for CASTTRGITDTQYF.

This clonotype showed up many times. The V and J genes are TRBV9 and TRBJ2-4, with TRBD1 identical over 8 bases. The germline V gene encodes CDR1 SGDLS and CDR2 YYNGEE. The CDR3 contains 18 residues. The junction had 11 bases not matched to a gene; V was cut back by 2 bases and J by 1 base. The CDR3 bases are TGTGCCAGCAGCGTGGTGGGTCGACAGGGGATGGCCAAAAACATTCAGTACTTC. This translates into CASSVVGRQGMAKNIQYF.

This clonotype was seen repeatedly, ten times or more. V and J are TRBV9 and TRBJ2-4, with TRBD1 identical over 9 bases. The V gene's germline CDR1 is SGDLS and CDR2 YYNGEE. The ends lost 0 bases at V and 5 bases at J; junction bases unmatched: 9. The CDR3 is made up of 17 amino acids. This CDR3 reads CASSVEGGTGHENIQYF. DNA for the CDR3: TGTGCCAGCAGCGTAGAAGGAGGGACAGGGCATGAAAACATTCAGTACTTC.

This clonotype was found many times. This sequence joins TRBV9 and TRBJ1-1; D unclear. This CDR3 has 14 amino acids. The germline CDR1 and CDR2 sequences are SGDLS and YYNGEE. The V end lost 4 bases, the J end lost 0 bases, and 10 bases lay between the germline ends. In DNA form, the CDR3 reads TGTGCCAGCAGCAAAAACGGGATGAACACTGAAGCTTTCTTT. It is translated as CASSKNGMNTEAFF. Complete variable domain (other parts from reference TRBV9 and TRBJ1-1): DSGVTQTPKHLITATGQRVTLRCSPRSGDLSVYWYQQSLDQGLQFLIQYYNGEERAKGNILERFSAQQFPDLHSELNLSSLELGDSALYFCASSKNGMNTEAFFGQGTRLTVV.

In its sample, this clonotype was seen many times. This chain connects TRBV9 to TRBJ2-5; D might be TRBD1 (5 bases). Trimming cost V 0 bases and J 5 bases, with 11 bases left between them. The CDR3 is 14 amino acids. Germline V gene data show CDR1 as SGDLS and CDR2 as YYNGEE. CDR3 residues: CASSVEGWLETQYF. The CDR3 DNA is TGTGCCAGCAGCGTAGAGGGGTGGTTGGAGACCCAGTACTTC.

In its sample, this clonotype was seen many times. This chain uses TRBV9 with TRBJ2-2; no reliable D call. Trimming left V 0 bases short and J 4 bases short, with 7 bases between. CDR1 is SGDLS, CDR2 YYNGEE, per germline. The CDR3 length is 14 residues. The CDR3 spells CASSVGPSTGELFF. CDR3 coding DNA: TGTGCCAGCAGCGTAGGCCCCAGCACCGGGGAGCTGTTTTTT.

This clonotype was recorded many times. The rearrangement uses TRBV9 and TRBJ1-3; 11 nucleotides align to TRBD1. V lost 3 bases and J lost 0; bases outside the gene matches: 8. Germline CDR1 is SGDLS and CDR2 is YYNGEE. The CDR3 runs 18 residues. This chain's CDR3 is CASSGGTGGMNSGNTIYF. CDR3 coding DNA: TGTGCCAGCAGCGGCGGGACAGGGGGGATGAACTCTGGAAACACCATATATTTT.

This clonotype was detected many times. This sequence joins TRBV9 and TRBJ2-3; D tentatively reads TRBD1 or TRBD2 (5 bases each). Germline V gives CDR1 SGDLS, CDR2 YYNGEE. The CDR3 is made up of 15 amino acids. Trimming took off 4 bases at V and 3 bases at J, with 15 bases between the two ends. CDR3 protein: CASSPKRGLTDTQYF. The CDR3 DNA sequence: TGTGCCAGCAGCCCCAAGAGGGGTCTGACAGATACGCAGTATTTT.

Ten or more counts support this clonotype. The rearrangement joins TRBV9 to TRBJ2-2; tentatively, D is TRBD1 (6 bases). Trimming cost V 4 bases and J 5 bases, with 18 bases left between them. The CDR3 covers 16 residues. The germline V gene has CDR1 SGDLS and CDR2 YYNGEE. The CDR3 nucleotides read TGTGCCAGCAGCCCGAAGGGGGAGAGGGTAACCGGGGAGCTGTTTTTT. It translates to CASSPKGERVTGELFF.

This clonotype was seen ten or more times. The chain carries TRBV9 and TRBJ2-5; 8 nucleotides align to TRBD1. This CDR3 has 14 amino acids. V dropped 4 bases and J dropped 2; count of bases not matched to a gene: 4. Germline lookup yields CDR1 SGDLS and CDR2 YYNGEE. The CDR3, as DNA: TGTGCCAGCAGCCTAAGGACAGGGCAAGAGACCCAGTACTTC. This gives the protein CASSLRTGQETQYF.

This clonotype was detected many times. The gene calls are TRBV9 and TRBJ1-5; 9 nucleotides line up with TRBD1. The V gene end was trimmed by 3 bases and the J gene end by 5 bases; junction bases not matched to a gene: 3. The CDR3 spans 14 residues. Per germline, CDR1 SGDLS and CDR2 YYNGEE. Here the CDR3 DNA reads TGTGCCAGCAGCGCCGGGACAGGGTATCAGCCCCAGCATTTT. It yields the protein CASSAGTGYQPQHF.

In its sample, this clonotype was seen many times. The J gene is TRBJ2-1, the V gene TRBV9; 11 positions agree with TRBD2. V was pared by 0 bases and J by 2 bases, with 10 bases of the junction left unmatched. The CDR3 covers 19 residues. Germline assignment: CDR1 SGDLS and CDR2 YYNGEE. The CDR3 sequence: CASSVGSRLAGGAYNEQFF. The DNA for the CDR3 is TGTGCCAGCAGCGTAGGGTCCCGGCTAGCGGGGGGCGCCTACAATGAGCAGTTCTTC. The variable domain in full, completed from reference TRBV9 and TRBJ2-1, reads DSGVTQTPKHLITATGQRVTLRCSPRSGDLSVYWYQQSLDQGLQFLIQYYNGEERAKGNILERFSAQQFPDLHSELNLSSLELGDSALYFCASSVGSRLAGGAYNEQFFGPGTRLTVL.

This clonotype was seen many times. The chain couples TRBV9 to TRBJ1-5; D is perhaps TRBD1 (5 bases). The CDR3 length is 14 residues. Germline CDR1 reads SGDLS; CDR2 reads YYNGEE. V was shortened by 2 bases and J by 4 bases, with 10 bases between the two germline ends. CDR3 loop: CASSVGGINQPQHF. CDR3 sequence (DNA): TGTGCCAGCAGCGTTGGGGGGATTAATCAGCCCCAGCATTTT.

This clonotype has a count of ten or more. The chain uses TRBV9 and TRBJ2-2; D call uncertain. CDR3 length: 14 amino acids. The germline V gene has CDR1 SGDLS and CDR2 YYNGEE. Trimming shortened V by 2 bases and J by 6 bases, and 11 bases separated the two germline ends. The CDR3 sequence is CASSVRSSAGELFF. DNA for the CDR3: TGTGCCAGCAGCGTCCGCAGTTCCGCCGGGGAGCTGTTTTTT.

This clonotype was observed at least ten times. The rearrangement links TRBV9 to TRBJ2-2; D may be TRBD1 (5 bases). V gave up 5 bases and J gave up 0 bases, with 8 bases separating them. This CDR3 comprises 14 residues. Germline loops: CDR1 SGDLS, CDR2 YYNGEE. The CDR3 DNA sequence: TGTGCCAGCAGGCGACAGTCGAACACCGGGGAGCTGTTTTTT. It translates to CASRRQSNTGELFF.

Ten or more counts support this clonotype. The chain carries TRBV9 and TRBJ2-3; no firm D call. Trimming cost V 0 bases and J 0 bases, with 11 bases left between them. The germline V gene encodes CDR1 SGDLS and CDR2 YYNGEE. The CDR3 consists of 16 residues. In DNA form, the CDR3 reads TGTGCCAGCAGCGTAGGGGTACAGTCTAGCACAGATACGCAGTATTTT. It encodes CASSVGVQSSTDTQYF.

This clonotype has ten or more counts. The CDR3 is CASSVIKGSMNTEAFF. CDR3 DNA: TGTGCCAGCAGCGTAATCAAAGGGAGCATGAACACTGAAGCTTTCTTT. J is TRBJ1-1 and V is TRBV9; D is undetermined. The V end lost 1 base, the J end lost 0 bases, and 13 bases lay between the germline ends. The CDR3 runs to 16 residues. Per the germline V gene, CDR1 is SGDLS and CDR2 is YYNGEE.

This clonotype was counted ten times or more. This rearrangement joins TRBV9 to TRBJ2-1; TRBD1 matches 7 bases. CDR1 and CDR2 from the germline V gene are SGDLS and YYNGEE. The ends lost 0 bases at V and 7 bases at J; junction bases unmatched: 4. This CDR3 has 14 residues. CDR3 bases: TGTGCCAGCAGCGTAGAACTCAGGGGGAATGAGCAGTTCTTC. It is translated as CASSVELRGNEQFF.

This clonotype was recorded many times. This sequence joins TRBV9 and TRBJ2-4, with D possibly being TRBD1 (5 bases). Looked up from germline, CDR1 is SGDLS and CDR2 is YYNGEE. V was clipped by 0 bases and J by 3 bases, with 13 bases between them. The CDR3 extends over 16 amino acids. CDR3 amino acids: CASSVGPGWDKNIQYF. The CDR3 bases are TGTGCCAGCAGCGTAGGACCAGGGTGGGACAAAAACATTCAGTACTTC.

This clonotype was picked up many times. The CDR3 here is CASSVPGGSTDTQYF. DNA for the CDR3: TGTGCCAGCAGCGTACCAGGGGGCTCGACAGATACGCAGTATTTT. This sequence joins TRBV9 and TRBJ2-3; TRBD1 matches 8 bases. The CDR3 spans 15 residues. Germline V CDR1 and CDR2: SGDLS, YYNGEE. After removal of 1 base from V and 3 bases from J, the junction contained 4 bases not matched to a gene.

This clonotype was counted ten times or more. The chain employs TRBV9 and TRBJ2-3; 7 positions agree with TRBD2. J gave up 5 bases and V 3 bases, and 12 bases lay outside the gene matches. Per the germline V gene, CDR1 is SGDLS and CDR2 is YYNGEE. The CDR3 spans 16 residues. CDR3: CASSGASGVRGDTQYF. The CDR3 DNA reads TGTGCCAGCAGCGGCGCTAGCGGTGTTCGGGGAGATACGCAGTATTTT. The whole variable domain, remainder taken from reference TRBV9 and TRBJ2-3, is DSGVTQTPKHLITATGQRVTLRCSPRSGDLSVYWYQQSLDQGLQFLIQYYNGEERAKGNILERFSAQQFPDLHSELNLSSLELGDSALYFCASSGASGVRGDTQYFGPGTRLTVL.

This clonotype was recorded many times. This chain links TRBV9 with TRBJ2-1; TRBD2 matches at 7 bases. V was clipped by 3 bases and J by 4 bases; unmatched bases: 13. The CDR3 sequence is 17 residues long. From germline, CDR1 is SGDLS and CDR2 YYNGEE. In nucleotides, the CDR3 is TGTGCCAGCAGCGCGGATTTAGGGACTACGAGGTACAATGAGCAGTTCTTC. It yields the protein CASSADLGTTRYNEQFF.

This clonotype counts as medium-sized. V is TRBV7-3 and J is TRBJ1-1; D possibly corresponds to TRBD1 (6 bases). The CDR3 contains 16 residues. The germline V gene encodes CDR1 SGHTA and CDR2 FQGTGA. Trimming removed 7 bases at V and 1 base at J, with 19 bases between. The CDR3 here is CASNSTPRGWNTEAFF. CDR3 in DNA: TGTGCCAGCAACTCTACCCCCAGGGGTTGGAACACTGAAGCTTTCTTT.